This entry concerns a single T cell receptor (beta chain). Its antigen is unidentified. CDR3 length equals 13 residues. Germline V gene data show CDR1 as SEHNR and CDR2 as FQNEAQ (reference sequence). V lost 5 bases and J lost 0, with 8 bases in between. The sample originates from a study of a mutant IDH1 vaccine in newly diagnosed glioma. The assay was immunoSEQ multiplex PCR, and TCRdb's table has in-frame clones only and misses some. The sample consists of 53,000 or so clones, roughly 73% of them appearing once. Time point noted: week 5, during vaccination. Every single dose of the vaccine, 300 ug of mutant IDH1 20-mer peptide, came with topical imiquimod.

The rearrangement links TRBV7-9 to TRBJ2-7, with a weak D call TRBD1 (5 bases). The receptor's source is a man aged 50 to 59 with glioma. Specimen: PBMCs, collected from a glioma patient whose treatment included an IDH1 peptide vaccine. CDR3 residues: CASSPRVSYEQYF. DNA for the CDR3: TGTGCCAGCAGCCCCAGGGTCTCCTACGAGCAGTACTTC. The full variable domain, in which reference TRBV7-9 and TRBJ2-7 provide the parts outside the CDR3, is DTGVSQNPRHKITKRGQNVTFRCDPISEHNRLYWYRQTLGQGPEFLTYFQNEAQLEKSRLLSDRFSAERPKGSFSTLEIQRTEQGDSAMYLCASSPRVSYEQYFGPGTRLTVT.